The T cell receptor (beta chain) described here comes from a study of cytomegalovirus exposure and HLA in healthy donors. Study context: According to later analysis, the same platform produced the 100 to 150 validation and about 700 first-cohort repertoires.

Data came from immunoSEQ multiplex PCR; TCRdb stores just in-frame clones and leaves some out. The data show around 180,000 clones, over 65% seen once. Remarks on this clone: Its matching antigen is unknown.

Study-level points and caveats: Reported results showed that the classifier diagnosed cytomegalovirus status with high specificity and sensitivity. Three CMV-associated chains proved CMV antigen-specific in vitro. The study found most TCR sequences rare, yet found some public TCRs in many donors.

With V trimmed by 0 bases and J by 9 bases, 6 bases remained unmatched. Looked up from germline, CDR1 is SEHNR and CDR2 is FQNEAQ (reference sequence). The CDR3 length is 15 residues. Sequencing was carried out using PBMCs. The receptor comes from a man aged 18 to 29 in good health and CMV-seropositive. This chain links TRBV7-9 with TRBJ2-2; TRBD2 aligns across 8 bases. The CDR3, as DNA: TGTGCCAGCAGCTTAGCACTAGCGGACGGCAGGGAGCTGTTTTTT. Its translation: CASSLALADGRELFF.